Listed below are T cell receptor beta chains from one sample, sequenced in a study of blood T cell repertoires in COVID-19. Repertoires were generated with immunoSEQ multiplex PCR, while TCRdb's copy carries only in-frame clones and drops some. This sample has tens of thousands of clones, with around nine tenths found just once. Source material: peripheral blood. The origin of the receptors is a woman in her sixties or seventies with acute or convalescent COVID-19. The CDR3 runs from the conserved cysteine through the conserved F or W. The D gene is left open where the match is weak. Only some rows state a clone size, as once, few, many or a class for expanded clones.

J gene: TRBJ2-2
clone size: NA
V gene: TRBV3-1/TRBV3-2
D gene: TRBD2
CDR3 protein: CASSQLLVFREGGTGELFF
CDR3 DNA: TGTGCCAGCAGCCAGCTCCTCGTTTTCCGGGAGGGAGGCACCGGGGAGCTGTTTTTT

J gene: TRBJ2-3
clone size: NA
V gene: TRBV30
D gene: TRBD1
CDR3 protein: CAWSGTGADTQYF
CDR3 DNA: TGTGCCTGGAGTGGGACAGGGGCAGATACGCAGTATTTT

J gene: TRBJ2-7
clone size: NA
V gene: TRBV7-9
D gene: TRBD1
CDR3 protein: CASSSTTGGSYEQYF
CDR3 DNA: TGTGCCAGCAGCTCTACGACAGGGGGATCCTACGAGCAGTACTTC

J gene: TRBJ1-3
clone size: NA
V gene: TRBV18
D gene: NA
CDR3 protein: CASSPNRQARSGNTIYF
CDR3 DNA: TGTGCCAGCTCCCCAAATCGACAGGCCCGCTCTGGAAACACCATATATTTT

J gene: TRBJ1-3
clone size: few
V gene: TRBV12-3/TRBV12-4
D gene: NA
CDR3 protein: CASSLSSGNTIYF
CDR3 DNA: TGTGCCAGCAGTTTGAGCTCTGGAAACACCATATATTTT

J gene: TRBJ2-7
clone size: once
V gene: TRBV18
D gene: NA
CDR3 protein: CASSRTLSYEQYF
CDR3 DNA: TGTGCCAGCTCCAGGACACTCTCCTACGAGCAGTACTTC

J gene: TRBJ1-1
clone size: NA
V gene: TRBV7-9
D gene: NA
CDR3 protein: CASSSTPNTEAFF
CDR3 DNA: TGTGCCAGCAGCTCCACACCAAACACTGAAGCTTTCTTT

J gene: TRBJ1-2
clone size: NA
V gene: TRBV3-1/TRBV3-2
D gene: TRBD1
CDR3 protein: CASSYRDRVNYGYTF
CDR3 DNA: TGTGCCAGCAGCTACCGGGACAGGGTCAACTATGGCTACACCTTC

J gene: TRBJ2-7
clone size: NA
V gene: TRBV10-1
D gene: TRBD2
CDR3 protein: CASNGTSGSNGEQYF
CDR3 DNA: TGCGCCAGCAATGGGACTAGCGGGAGCAATGGCGAGCAGTACTTC

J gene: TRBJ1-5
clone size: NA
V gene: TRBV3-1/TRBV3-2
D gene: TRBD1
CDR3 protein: CASSLDRASQPQHF
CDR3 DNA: TGTGCCAGCAGCTTGGACAGGGCCTCTCAGCCCCAGCATTTT